Listed below are T cell receptor beta chains from one sample, sequenced in a study of identifying expanded T cells in peripheral blood. This table comes from immunoSEQ multiplex PCR, and its TCRdb copy is limited to in-frame clones, with some not included. This table holds some 100,000 clones, 88% found once. The sequenced sample consisted of blood. The origin of the receptors is a person aged 18 to 75 in good health. CDR3s include the opening cysteine and the closing phenylalanine or tryptophan. D genes are given only for firm matches. Rows give clone size only sometimes, using once, few, many, or a class for an expanded clone.

j_gene,abundance,v_gene,d_gene,CDR3aa,CDR3nt
TRBJ2-7,-,TRBV30,-,CAWSTGTSYEQYF,TGTGCCTGGAGCACAGGTACCTCCTACGAGCAGTACTTC
TRBJ1-2,-,TRBV10-3,-,CAITGLGDGYTF,TGTGCCATCACAGGGTTAGGGGATGGCTACACCTTC
TRBJ1-4,-,TRBV19,TRBD1,CASSPGTGGNEKLFF,TGTGCCAGTAGTCCCGGGACAGGGGGTAACGAAAAACTGTTTTTT
TRBJ1-5,-,TRBV21-1,-,CASSNRDRVEEPQHF,TGTGCCAGCAGCAACCGGGACAGGGTGGAGGAGCCCCAGCATTTT
TRBJ2-7,many,TRBV7-6,TRBD1,CASSLDRGEQYF,TGTGCCAGCAGCTTGGACAGGGGCGAGCAGTACTTC
TRBJ2-1,-,TRBV7-2,-,CASSPPAGYNEQFF,TGTGCCAGCAGCCCCCCGGCAGGTTACAATGAGCAGTTCTTC
TRBJ1-1,-,TRBV5-1,-,CASSLEGLTEAFF,TGCGCCAGCAGCTTGGAGGGGCTCACTGAAGCTTTCTTT
TRBJ2-1,-,TRBV11-3,-,CASSLVTGARNEQFF,TGTGCCAGCAGCTTAGTCACCGGGGCCAGGAATGAGCAGTTCTTC
TRBJ1-2,-,TRBV6-5,-,CASSYSSRKGYGGYTF,TGTGCCAGCAGTTACTCGAGCCGGAAGGGGTACGGAGGCTACACCTTC
TRBJ2-7,-,TRBV29-1,TRBD2,CSSREGQGEQYF,TGCAGCTCCCGGGAGGGGCAGGGCGAGCAGTACTTC
TRBJ1-5,many,TRBV5-1,-,CASSDRPNQPQHF,TGCGCCAGCAGCGACAGACCCAATCAGCCCCAGCATTTT
TRBJ2-1,-,TRBV5-1,-,CASSLDGGSYNEQFF,TGCGCCAGCAGCTTGGACGGGGGATCCTACAATGAGCAGTTCTTC
TRBJ1-2,once,TRBV4-3,-,CASSEDIGNYGYTF,TGCGCCAGCAGCGAAGACATCGGGAACTATGGCTACACCTTC
TRBJ1-5,-,TRBV6-5,-,CASSSRGPNQPQHF,TGTGCCAGCAGTTCAAGAGGGCCGAATCAGCCCCAGCATTTT
TRBJ1-1,-,TRBV6-5,TRBD1,CASSGQVVTEAFF,TGTGCCAGCAGTGGACAGGTAGTCACTGAAGCTTTCTTT
TRBJ1-4,-,TRBV9,-,CASSVEWSEGNEKLFF,TGTGCCAGCAGCGTAGAATGGTCGGAGGGAAATGAAAAACTGTTTTTT
TRBJ2-1,-,TRBV5-4,TRBD1,CASSFLNPTGGVNEQFF,TGTGCCAGCAGCTTTCTGAACCCGACAGGGGGGGTCAATGAGCAGTTCTTC
TRBJ1-2,few,TRBV6-1,TRBD1,CASSEALQGAGYTF,TGTGCCAGCAGTGAAGCCCTACAGGGGGCTGGCTACACCTTC
TRBJ1-2,-,TRBV11-2,-,CASSWVRGYTF,TGTGCCAGCAGCTGGGTGCGTGGCTACACCTTC
TRBJ2-1,-,TRBV5-1,TRBD2,CASSLALSGGADEQFF,TGCGCCAGCAGCTTGGCGCTTAGCGGGGGGGCCGATGAGCAGTTCTTC
TRBJ2-7,-,TRBV9,TRBD1,CASSVGTGGIYEQYF,TGTGCCAGCAGCGTTGGGACAGGGGGAATTTACGAGCAGTACTTC
TRBJ2-1,-,TRBV30,-,CAWSGLGREQFF,TGTGCCTGGAGTGGTTTGGGGCGAGAGCAGTTCTTC
TRBJ1-1,once,TRBV2,-,CASRSWGVGGTEAFF,TGTGCCAGCAGGTCTTGGGGGGTTGGAGGAACTGAAGCTTTCTTT
TRBJ2-3,-,TRBV10-3,-,CAISDPTYTTGDTQYF,TGTGCCATCAGTGACCCGACCTACACGACGGGCGATACGCAGTATTTT
TRBJ2-6,-,TRBV9,TRBD1,CASSVPGTVQRSGANVLTF,TGTGCCAGCAGCGTCCCCGGGACAGTACAACGCTCTGGGGCCAACGTCCTGACTTTC
TRBJ2-7,-,TRBV12-5,-,CASGLDSYEQYF,TGTGCTAGTGGTTTGGATTCCTACGAGCAGTACTTC
TRBJ2-2,-,TRBV19,TRBD2,CASKTRGDLLSGTGELFF,TGTGCCAGTAAGACCCGGGGGGACCTGCTGAGTGGTACCGGGGAGCTGTTTTTT
TRBJ2-2,once,TRBV4-2,TRBD2,CASSRGLAGGTHTGELFF,TGTGCCAGCAGCCGGGGACTAGCGGGGGGGACACACACCGGGGAGCTGTTTTTT
TRBJ2-7,-,TRBV4-1,TRBD2,CASSYGLAGISYEQYF,TGCGCCAGCAGCTACGGACTAGCGGGTATCTCCTACGAGCAGTACTTC
TRBJ1-1,-,TRBV5-1,TRBD1,CASSRLDRASLNTEAFF,TGCGCCAGCAGTCGGTTGGACAGGGCTTCGCTGAACACTGAAGCTTTCTTT
TRBJ2-3,-,TRBV7-2,-,CASRSRPGGGGTDTQYF,TGTGCCAGCAGGAGTCGGCCGGGAGGGGGCGGCACAGATACGCAGTATTTT
TRBJ1-2,once,TRBV11-1,-,CASSPLGTQTFYGYTF,TGTGCCAGCAGCCCACTGGGGACACAGACCTTCTATGGCTACACCTTC
TRBJ1-1,-,TRBV21-1,-,CASSRGTVTEAFF,TGTGCCAGCAGCAGAGGGACAGTCACTGAAGCTTTCTTT
TRBJ1-6,-,TRBV9,TRBD1,CASSVDRQGLNSPLHF,TGTGCCAGCAGCGTAGATCGACAGGGGCTGAATTCACCCCTCCACTTT
TRBJ1-1,-,TRBV5-1,-,CASSPAGGNTEAFF,TGCGCCAGCAGCCCGGCGGGGGGAAACACTGAAGCTTTCTTT
TRBJ1-5,-,TRBV7-8,-,CASSLRARRGNQPQHF,TGTGCCAGCAGCCTCCGGGCCCGGAGAGGCAATCAGCCCCAGCATTTT
TRBJ1-5,once,TRBV6-1,-,CASSEGAYGWAQHF,TGTGCCAGCAGTGAAGGAGCCTACGGGTGGGCCCAGCATTTT
TRBJ1-1,-,TRBV29-1,TRBD1,CSGTTGPAHTEAFF,TGCAGCGGGACGACAGGGCCGGCGCACACTGAAGCTTTCTTT
TRBJ1-1,-,TRBV18,-,CASSPPGGSDTEAFF,TGTGCCAGCTCACCACCGGGGGGCTCGGACACTGAAGCTTTCTTT
TRBJ1-1,-,TRBV5-4,-,CASSFPTGQNTEAFF,TGTGCCAGCAGCTTTCCAACGGGGCAGAACACTGAAGCTTTCTTT
TRBJ1-3,-,TRBV7-9,-,CASSLGTSLPGNTIYF,TGTGCCAGCAGCCTCGGGACATCCCTTCCTGGAAACACCATATATTTT
TRBJ1-4,-,TRBV18,-,CASSPGADEKLFF,TGTGCCAGCTCACCAGGGGCAGATGAAAAACTGTTTTTT
TRBJ2-6,-,TRBV4-2,-,CASSQDPSTFSGANVLTF,TGTGCCAGCAGCCAAGATCCCAGTACTTTTTCTGGGGCCAACGTCCTGACTTTC
TRBJ2-6,-,TRBV7-8,-,CASSLRVGERFGGGANVLTF,TGTGCCAGCAGCTTAAGGGTCGGGGAACGGTTCGGCGGCGGGGCCAACGTCCTGACTTTC
TRBJ2-7,-,TRBV2,TRBD1,CASSDQGAVSYEQYF,TGTGCCAGCAGTGATCAGGGGGCGGTCTCCTACGAGCAGTACTTC
TRBJ2-7,-,TRBV4-2,-,CASRRGLGDFDEQYF,TGTGCCAGCAGAAGGGGCTTAGGGGATTTCGACGAGCAGTACTTC
TRBJ2-2,-,TRBV11-3,-,CASSRRQQSGLFF,TGTGCCAGCAGTCGTAGACAGCAATCGGGGCTGTTTTTT
TRBJ2-7,-,TRBV2,-,CASSEASGIPRPF,TGTGCCAGCAGTGAAGCCTCTGGAATTCCTAGGCCCTTC
TRBJ2-1,-,TRBV5-1,-,CASSLVGVTYNEQFF,TGCGCCAGCAGCTTGGTAGGCGTTACCTACAATGAGCAGTTCTTC
TRBJ1-1,-,TRBV6-5,-,CASSLQLNTEAFF,TGTGCCAGCAGTCTACAACTGAACACTGAAGCTTTCTTT
TRBJ1-1,-,TRBV7-6,TRBD1,CASSLDRGRISEAFF,TGTGCCAGCAGCTTAGACAGGGGGCGCATCTCTGAAGCTTTCTTT
TRBJ2-4,-,TRBV10-2,-,CASSERVAKNIQYF,TGCGCCAGCAGTGAGCGGGTGGCCAAAAACATTCAGTACTTC
TRBJ1-2,-,TRBV6-5,-,CASSQGGHYGYTF,TGTGCCAGCAGTCAGGGAGGGCACTATGGCTACACCTTC
TRBJ1-1,-,TRBV27,TRBD1,CASSLNHRGNTEAFF,TGTGCCAGCAGTTTAAATCACAGGGGGAACACTGAAGCTTTCTTT
TRBJ2-7,-,TRBV11-3,-,CASSLIFAPQRGHQTYEQYF,TGTGCCAGCAGCCTAATTTTTGCCCCCCAACGGGGGCACCAGACCTACGAGCAGTACTTC
TRBJ2-1,-,TRBV25-1,TRBD1,CASSYPDRYNEQFF,TGTGCCAGCAGTTATCCGGACAGGTACAATGAGCAGTTCTTC
TRBJ2-3,-,TRBV9,-,CASSVVGGPGDTQYF,TGTGCCAGCAGCGTAGTTGGGGGGCCGGGAGATACGCAGTATTTT
TRBJ1-2,-,TRBV6-1,-,CASSEQGRDGYTF,TGTGCCAGCAGTGAACAGGGAAGGGATGGCTACACCTTC
TRBJ2-1,-,TRBV19,-,CASSIVDGNEQFF,TGTGCCAGTAGTATAGTGGACGGGAATGAGCAGTTCTTC